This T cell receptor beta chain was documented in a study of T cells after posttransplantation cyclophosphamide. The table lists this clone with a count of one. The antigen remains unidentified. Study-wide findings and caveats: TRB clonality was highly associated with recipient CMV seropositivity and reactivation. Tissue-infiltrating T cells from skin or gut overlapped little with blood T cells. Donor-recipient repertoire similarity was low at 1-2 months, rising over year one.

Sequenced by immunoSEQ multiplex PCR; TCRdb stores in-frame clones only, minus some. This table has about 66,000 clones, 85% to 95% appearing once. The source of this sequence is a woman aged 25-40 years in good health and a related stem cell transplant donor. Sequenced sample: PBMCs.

The chain's CDR3 is CASSQKSPSTDTQYF. Written as DNA, the CDR3 is TGCGCCAGCAGCCAAAAATCCCCTTCCACAGATACGCAGTATTTT. The chain carries TRBV5-1 and TRBJ2-3, with D unresolved. Per germline, CDR1 SGHRS and CDR2 YFSETQ. Trimming removed 4 bases from V and 2 bases from J, with 14 bases in between. The CDR3 spans 15 residues.